The T cell receptor beta chain described here comes from a study of T-cell reconstitution after alpha-beta-depleted transplantation in children. Study findings and constraints: The study reportedly traced alpha-beta T cells about two months after transplant to several hundred expanded graft clones. There were some patients whose high TCRbeta diversity at day 60 came from surviving recipient T cells and thymic progenitors. From newly produced T cells came most of the T-cell counts and diversity one year after transplant.

This clonotype was seen a handful of times. What it binds is unknown. During its preparation, the TCRbeta library received unique molecular identifiers. TCRdb itself ran the PCR reads through MiXCR, one entry per CDR3 protein. The sample consists of about 280,000 distinct CDR3 sequences, more than 9% of them appearing once. The sequence came from a male patient between 2 and 10 years old who had a stem cell transplant for chronic granulomatous disease, so the T cells may come from the graft donor. The sequences come from peripheral blood, collected 180 days after TCRalphabeta/CD19-depleted stem cell transplant.

The CDR3 is CAWRLADSHLTIPLSQFF. The CDR3 region has the DNA TGTGCCTGGCGACTAGCGGATTCCCATCTCACCATCCCTCTCTCTCAGTTCTTC. This chain links TRBV30 with TRBJ2-1, with 9 positions matching TRBD2. The length of the CDR3 is 18 residues. The J segment lost 13 bases and the V segment lost 5 bases, leaving 27 bases of the junction unmatched. From germline, CDR1 is GTSNPN and CDR2 SVGIG (reference sequence).